The source of this T cell receptor (beta chain) is a study of OX40 agonist ivuxolimab in advanced cancers. On the study more broadly: Three patients got partial responses; one had hepatocellular carcinoma and two had cutaneous melanoma. Whole-study findings and limits: Circulating CD4+ and CD8+ T cells showed clonal expansion by week 6 at 0.1 to 3.0 mg/kg.

Sequencing was performed with immunoSEQ multiplex PCR; in TCRdb, only in-frame clones are kept and a portion is missing. Found here are about 19,000 clones, roughly three quarters of them singletons; the top ten hold around a sixth. Patients were excluded for autoimmune disease history or systemic immunosuppression. Samples of blood were obtained at baseline, on cycle 4 day 1, and on cycle 7 day 1. A note on this clone: Its antigen remains unidentified.

This sample comprised CD4+ or CD8+ T cells sorted from blood, obtained in a trial of the OX40 agonist ivuxolimab. The receptor was isolated from an adult with an advanced solid tumor such as melanoma, head and neck, liver or kidney cancer.

CDR3 sequence (DNA): TGTGCCAGCAGTGAGTCCAATCCTAGCGGGGGTGTGGGGTTGCAGTACTTC. Its translation: CASSESNPSGGVGLQYF. The V and J genes are TRBV13 and TRBJ2-7; 10 nucleotides align to TRBD2. Trimming took 6 bases from V and 9 from J; bases not matched to a gene: 20. The CDR3 is 17 amino acids. CDR1 is PRHDT and CDR2 is FYEKMQ in the germline V gene (reference sequence).